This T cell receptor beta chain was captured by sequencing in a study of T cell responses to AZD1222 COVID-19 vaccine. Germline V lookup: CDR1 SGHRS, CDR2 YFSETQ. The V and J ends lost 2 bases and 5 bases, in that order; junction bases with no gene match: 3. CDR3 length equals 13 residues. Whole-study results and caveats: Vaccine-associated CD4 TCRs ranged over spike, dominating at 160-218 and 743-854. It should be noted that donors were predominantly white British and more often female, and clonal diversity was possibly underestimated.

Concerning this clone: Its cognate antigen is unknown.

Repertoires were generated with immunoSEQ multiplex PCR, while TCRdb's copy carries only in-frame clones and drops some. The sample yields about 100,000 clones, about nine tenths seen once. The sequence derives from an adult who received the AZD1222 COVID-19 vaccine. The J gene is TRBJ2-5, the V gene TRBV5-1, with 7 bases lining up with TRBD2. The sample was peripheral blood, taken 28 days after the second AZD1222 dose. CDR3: CASSFGGEETQYF. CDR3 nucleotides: TGCGCCAGCAGCTTTGGGGGGGAGGAGACCCAGTACTTC.